The TCR beta chain under discussion was sequenced for a study of blood T cell repertoires in COVID-19. Study as a whole: Material from acute and convalescent COVID-19 was sourced from the United States, Italy and Spain.

This clone appeared a few times. The V and J ends lost 5 bases and 5 bases, in that order; junction bases with no gene match: 5. This CDR3 comprises 13 residues. Germline CDR1 and CDR2: MNHEY and SMNVEV (reference sequence). As handled by the study authors: Using reference gene primer amplification, nucleated cell counts were estimated. Some clones are missing from TCRdb's copy, which holds only in-frame ones; the method was immunoSEQ multiplex PCR. That table supplies the V and J calls and clone size; D and trimming were determined from the DNA. This table holds fewer than 200,000 clones, around 85% found once.

Sequencing used peripheral blood. The chain couples TRBV27 to TRBJ2-5, with TRBD1 matching 7 bases. The origin of this receptor is a man in his 60s who had recovered from COVID-19. The CDR3 DNA follows: TGTGCCAGCAGTCCGCAGGGGGACGAGACCCAGTACTTC. Translating gives CASSPQGDETQYF.